A selection of T cell receptor beta chains follows, all from one sample in a study of sequential checkpoint blockade in melanoma. The protocol was immunoSEQ multiplex PCR, while the TCRdb copy is restricted to in-frame clones and leaves out a portion. The table records about 17,000 clones, approximately 70% of them present only once. This specimen was CD8+ T cells sorted from blood (inferred from file names), taken from a patient given nivolumab and ipilimumab in sequence. The receptors shown here come from a human donor with melanoma. Each CDR3 is given with its conserved first and last residue. The D gene is left open where the match is weak. Clone size appears in some rows only: once, few, many, or a class for an expanded clone.

size	V	D	J	DNA	CDR3
-	TRBV11-2	-	TRBJ2-1	TGTGCCAGCAGCCTTAATGAGCAGTTCTTC	CASSLNEQFF
-	TRBV7-2	-	TRBJ1-2	TGTGCCAGCAGCTTAGGAGGGAATGGCTACACCTTC	CASSLGGNGYTF
-	TRBV2	-	TRBJ1-2	TGTGCCAGCAGTACCCGGCCGGCGGAAAATAACCATGGCTACACCTTC	CASSTRPAENNHGYTF
-	TRBV27	TRBD1	TRBJ2-5	TGTGCCAGCAGTCCAGGGACAGTCCTCAAAGAGACCCAGTACTTC	CASSPGTVLKETQYF
few	TRBV7-9	-	TRBJ1-2	TGTGCCAGCAGCTCAATCCAGGGATTGAACTATGGCTACACCTTC	CASSSIQGLNYGYTF
-	TRBV9	-	TRBJ2-7	TGTGCCAGCAGCTTGACCGGGGGATACTACGAGCAGTACTTC	CASSLTGGYYEQYF
-	TRBV4-1	-	TRBJ1-2	TGTGCCAGCAGCCAAGGCGACGGGGGCTACACCTTC	CASSQGDGGYTF
-	TRBV9	TRBD1	TRBJ1-2	TGTGCCAGCAGCGGGGGACAGGGCGGAGGCTACACCTTC	CASSGGQGGGYTF
few	TRBV6-6	-	TRBJ1-2	TGTGCCAGCAGTTACGGACAGAACTATGGCTACACCTTC	CASSYGQNYGYTF
few	TRBV4-1	-	TRBJ2-4	TGCGCCAGCAGCCAGACCACAGGGAGGGGGGCCAAAAACATTCAGTACTTC	CASSQTTGRGAKNIQYF
medium-sized	TRBV6-5	TRBD2	TRBJ2-2	TGTGCCAGCAGTTTGACTAGCGGGACGACCGGGGAGCTGTTTTTT	CASSLTSGTTGELFF
-	TRBV27	-	TRBJ1-1	TGTGCCAGCAGTTTTGGGGGGGCCACTGAAGCTTTCTTT	CASSFGGATEAFF
once	TRBV15	TRBD1	TRBJ2-7	TGTGCCACCAGCGTCCGGGACAGGGTAGACGAGCAGTACTTC	CATSVRDRVDEQYF
-	TRBV10-3	TRBD1	TRBJ2-4	TGTGCCATCAGTGATCCCGGGACAGTAGCCAAAAACATTCAGTACTTC	CAISDPGTVAKNIQYF
-	TRBV27	-	TRBJ2-2	TGTGCCAGCAGTTTATTAGGGGGGGGCACCGGGGAGCTGTTTTTT	CASSLLGGGTGELFF
-	TRBV6-6	-	TRBJ1-5	TGTGCCAGCAACCGGGGGGTAAATCAGCCCCAGCATTTT	CASNRGVNQPQHF
few	TRBV7-8	TRBD2	TRBJ2-3	TGTGCCAGCAGCTCAGGCGGGAGTACAGATACGCAGTATTTT	CASSSGGSTDTQYF
-	TRBV5-6	-	TRBJ2-7	TGTGCCAGCAGCCCCAGTCGGGGAAGATTCTACGAGCAGTACTTC	CASSPSRGRFYEQYF
-	TRBV27	TRBD2	TRBJ2-7	TGTGCCAGCAGTTTTTACCCCTTGCGGGAGGGTTCCTACGAGCAGTACTTC	CASSFYPLREGSYEQYF
-	TRBV7-9	TRBD1	TRBJ1-6	TGTGCCAGCCAAGTAGGGGTCGGGACAGGGGATTCACCCCTCCACTTT	CASQVGVGTGDSPLHF
-	TRBV7-9	-	TRBJ2-3	TGTGCCAGCAGTCCCATAACTTCGGCAGATACGCAGTATTTT	CASSPITSADTQYF
few	TRBV4-3	TRBD2	TRBJ2-3	TGCGCCAGCAGCCGCGGACTAGAAGGCGGTTGGGATACGCAGTATTTT	CASSRGLEGGWDTQYF
-	TRBV27	-	TRBJ2-7	TGTGCCAGCAGTTTGGACAGCTCCTACGAGCAGTACTTC	CASSLDSSYEQYF
-	TRBV5-5	-	TRBJ2-7	TGTGCCAGCAGCTTTTTAGCGACGGACTCCTACGAGCAGTACTTC	CASSFLATDSYEQYF
-	TRBV7-6	TRBD1	TRBJ1-2	TGTGCCAGCAGCAATCCGGGACAGGGGGCCTTTAACTATGGCTACACCTTC	CASSNPGQGAFNYGYTF